These T cell receptor beta chains were read from a single sample in a study of blood T cell repertoires in COVID-19. The data were produced by immunoSEQ multiplex PCR, yet TCRdb's version contains in-frame clones alone and is incomplete. The repertoire includes approximately 150,000 clones, 70% to 90% of them detected once, and roughly 3.5% sits in the top ten. The material sequenced was peripheral blood. These receptor sequences come from a man in his 70s with acute or convalescent COVID-19. The CDR3 runs from the conserved cysteine through the conserved F or W. D genes are given only for firm matches. Size is stated for part of the rows, as once, few or many counts, or as a class when the clone is expanded.

j_gene	d_gene	len	v_gene	abundance	CDR3aa	CDR3nt
TRBJ2-6	NA	15	TRBV15	NA	CATSRVGAGANVLTF	TGTGCCACCAGCAGAGTAGGGGCTGGGGCCAACGTCCTGACTTTC
TRBJ2-6	TRBD1	15	TRBV10-3	once	CAIGQGTSGANVLTF	TGTGCCATCGGACAGGGAACCTCTGGGGCCAACGTCCTGACTTTC
TRBJ2-2	TRBD2	15	TRBV9	NA	CASSRAGGNTGELFF	TGTGCCAGCAGTCGAGCGGGAGGGAACACCGGGGAGCTGTTTTTT
TRBJ2-7	TRBD2	14	TRBV24-1	NA	CATSSQAGGPARYF	TGTGCCACCAGTTCTCAAGCGGGAGGGCCCGCAAGGTACTTC
TRBJ1-2	NA	15	TRBV18	once	CASSPGQSGAAGYTF	TGTGCCAGCTCACCCGGACAGTCTGGGGCAGCTGGCTACACCTTC
TRBJ2-1	NA	12	TRBV6-1	NA	CASSELINEQFF	TGTGCCAGCAGTGAGTTAATAAATGAGCAGTTCTTC
TRBJ2-1	NA	14	TRBV6-2/TRBV6-3	NA	CASSRAGYYNEQFF	TGTGCCAGCAGTCGGGCAGGGTATTACAATGAGCAGTTCTTC
TRBJ1-2	NA	16	TRBV30	NA	CAWSVDRSPGNYGYTF	TGTGCCTGGAGTGTAGACAGGTCCCCTGGTAACTATGGCTACACCTTC
TRBJ2-6	NA	16	TRBV7-9	NA	CASSLGQSPWGNVLTF	TGTGCCAGCAGCCTAGGACAGAGTCCCTGGGGCAACGTCCTGACTTTC
TRBJ2-7	NA	14	TRBV6-5	NA	CASEFSGGYYEQYF	TGTGCCAGCGAGTTTAGCGGAGGTTACTACGAGCAGTACTTC
TRBJ1-1	TRBD1	15	TRBV28	few	CASSSTGDERTEAFF	TGTGCCAGCAGTTCAACAGGGGATGAGAGGACTGAAGCTTTCTTT
TRBJ1-6	TRBD1	16	TRBV6-2/TRBV6-3	NA	CASSHRDRGPNSPLHF	TGTGCCAGCAGTCATCGGGACAGGGGGCCGAATTCACCCCTCCACTTT
TRBJ1-1	NA	13	TRBV5-1	NA	CASSLDSNTEAFF	TGCGCCAGCAGCTTGGACTCTAACACTGAAGCTTTCTTT
TRBJ2-4	NA	14	TRBV7-2	NA	CASSARVAKNIQYF	TGTGCCAGCAGCGCCCGGGTAGCCAAAAACATTCAGTACTTC
TRBJ2-7	NA	11	TRBV6-5	NA	CASSRGNEQYF	TGTGCCAGCAGCCGCGGCAACGAGCAGTACTTC
TRBJ2-5	NA	15	TRBV5-4	NA	CASSFEARGRETQYF	TGTGCCAGCAGCTTCGAGGCGAGAGGGCGGGAGACCCAGTACTTC
TRBJ1-4	NA	18	TRBV3-1/TRBV3-2	once	CASSQVGGGSPTNEKLFF	TGTGCCAGCAGCCAAGTAGGGGGGGGATCCCCAACTAATGAAAAACTGTTTTTT
TRBJ1-2	NA	13	TRBV7-6	NA	CASSKQNNYGYTF	TGTGCCAGCAGCAAACAGAATAACTATGGCTACACCTTC
TRBJ2-7	TRBD1	14	TRBV28	NA	CASRQGGGNYEQYF	TGTGCCAGCAGACAAGGGGGCGGAAACTACGAGCAGTACTTC
TRBJ2-6	TRBD1	22	TRBV19	NA	CASSIDWGSPDRGRGGANVLTF	TGTGCCAGTAGTATAGATTGGGGGTCTCCGGACAGGGGACGAGGTGGGGCCAACGTCCTGACTTTC
TRBJ2-7	TRBD2	14	TRBV27	few	CASSPSTSGYEQYF	TGTGCCAGCAGTCCATCGACTAGCGGCTACGAGCAGTACTTC
TRBJ2-5	TRBD2	14	TRBV27	NA	CASSLLGGGETQYF	TGTGCCAGCAGTTTATTGGGGGGAGGGGAGACCCAGTACTTC
TRBJ2-2	TRBD1	16	TRBV7-8	NA	CASSVDRGRITGELFF	TGTGCCAGCAGCGTCGACAGGGGGCGTATCACCGGGGAGCTGTTTTTT
TRBJ2-7	TRBD2	17	TRBV6-1	once	CASSERASGIYSYEQYF	TGTGCCAGCAGTGAAAGGGCTAGCGGGATTTACTCCTACGAGCAGTACTTC
TRBJ2-7	NA	13	TRBV5-1	NA	CASSTQGSYEQYF	TGCGCCAGCAGCACCCAGGGGTCCTACGAGCAGTACTTC
TRBJ1-1	NA	14	TRBV19	NA	CASSRLLQDTEAFF	TGTGCCAGTAGTCGCCTTTTGCAGGACACTGAAGCTTTCTTT
TRBJ2-2	TRBD2	16	TRBV6-6	once	CASSFTSAQMYGELFF	TGTGCCAGCAGTTTTACTAGCGCCCAAATGTACGGGGAGCTGTTTTTT
TRBJ2-1	TRBD2	18	TRBV7-2	NA	CASSLASGLAGPNNEQFF	TGTGCCAGCAGCTTAGCGTCCGGACTAGCGGGCCCTAACAATGAGCAGTTCTTC
TRBJ2-7	TRBD1	15	TRBV24-1	NA	CATSDSGTGTYEQYF	TGTGCCACTAGTGATTCCGGGACAGGGACCTACGAGCAGTACTTC
TRBJ1-5	NA	15	TRBV6-4	NA	CASSETHNSNQPQHF	TGTGCCAGCAGTGAGACACACAATAGCAATCAGCCCCAGCATTTT
TRBJ2-2	NA	15	TRBV16	NA	CASSPRGADTGELFF	TGTGCCAGCAGCCCCCGGGGGGCCGACACCGGGGAGCTGTTTTTT
TRBJ1-5	NA	16	TRBV28	few	CASSLLGGTSNQPQHF	TGTGCCAGCAGTTTACTCGGGGGAACGAGCAATCAGCCCCAGCATTTT
TRBJ2-1	TRBD2	14	TRBV18	NA	CASSPMWRENEQFF	TGTGCCAGCTCACCTATGTGGCGGGAGAATGAGCAGTTCTTC
TRBJ2-7	NA	14	TRBV6-2/TRBV6-3	NA	CASSRGTGSYEQYF	TGTGCCAGCAGTCGGGGGACGGGCTCCTACGAGCAGTACTTC
TRBJ2-1	TRBD1	14	TRBV7-3	once	CASSGTGFGDEQFF	TGTGCCAGTTCCGGGACAGGGTTTGGGGATGAGCAGTTCTTC
TRBJ1-2	NA	12	TRBV19	NA	CASSVRADGYTF	TGTGCCAGCTCCGTCAGGGCGGATGGCTACACCTTC
TRBJ1-3	NA	14	TRBV21-1	NA	CASSPGQGGNTIYF	TGTGCCAGCAGCCCGGGACAGGGAGGAAACACCATATATTTT
TRBJ1-1	TRBD1	15	TRBV28	NA	CASSLSTGVNTEAFF	TGTGCCAGCAGTTTATCGACAGGGGTGAACACTGAAGCTTTCTTT
TRBJ2-7	TRBD2	14	TRBV6-5	NA	CASRWAGGSPEQYF	TGTGCCAGCAGGTGGGCGGGAGGGTCCCCCGAGCAGTACTTC
TRBJ1-3	NA	14	TRBV28	NA	CASSPRTAGNTIYF	TGTGCCAGCAGCCCACGGACAGCTGGAAACACCATATATTTT
TRBJ2-7	NA	14	TRBV27	NA	CASSSLTGINEQYF	TGTGCCAGCAGCTCACTCACAGGGATAAACGAGCAGTACTTC
TRBJ2-3	TRBD2	15	TRBV4-3	NA	CASSQSGASTDTQYF	TGCGCCAGCAGCCAAAGCGGGGCTAGCACAGATACGCAGTATTTT
TRBJ2-1	TRBD2	15	TRBV7-9	NA	CASRIAGGGYNEQFF	TGTGCCAGCAGAATAGCGGGAGGGGGCTACAATGAGCAGTTCTTC
TRBJ2-2	NA	11	TRBV7-6	NA	CASSRGPELFF	TGTGCCAGCAGCCGAGGGCCGGAGCTGTTTTTT
TRBJ2-3	TRBD2	15	TRBV11-3	NA	CASSLGGGGTDTQYF	TGTGCCAGCAGCTTAGGTGGGGGGGGGACAGATACGCAGTATTTT
TRBJ2-1	NA	14	TRBV11-2	NA	CASSWARTYNEQFF	TGTGCCAGCAGCTGGGCCAGGACTTACAATGAGCAGTTCTTC
TRBJ1-2	NA	15	TRBV10-3	NA	CAISVTEPLNYGYTF	TGTGCCATCAGTGTGACAGAGCCCCTTAACTATGGCTACACCTTC
TRBJ2-5	NA	13	TRBV29-1	NA	CSVEDRVGETQYF	TGCAGCGTTGAAGACAGGGTCGGGGAGACCCAGTACTTC
TRBJ1-1	TRBD1	13	TRBV7-8	NA	CASSFTGGTEAFF	TGTGCCAGCAGCTTTACAGGGGGCACTGAAGCTTTCTTT
TRBJ2-1	NA	18	TRBV4-3	NA	CASSQDVDYQSPYNEQFF	TGCGCCAGCAGCCAAGATGTGGACTACCAGAGCCCTTACAATGAGCAGTTCTTC
TRBJ2-5	TRBD2	15	TRBV19	NA	CASSIGLAGAETQYF	TGTGCCAGTAGTATTGGACTAGCGGGAGCAGAGACCCAGTACTTC
TRBJ1-1	NA	13	TRBV30	NA	CAWGGGQNTEAFF	TGTGCCTGGGGAGGCGGCCAAAACACTGAAGCTTTCTTT
TRBJ2-7	TRBD2	16	TRBV27	few	CASSPRLAGTSYEQYF	TGTGCCAGCAGTCCGAGACTAGCGGGCACTTCCTACGAGCAGTACTTC